These 14 T cell receptor beta chains were all obtained from the same sample, sequenced in a study of T cell responses to AZD1222 COVID-19 vaccine. Generated by immunoSEQ multiplex PCR, the TCRdb table keeps only in-frame clones and is missing some. Altogether more than 140,000 clones are present, 88% being singletons, with the ten largest covering roughly 3.5%. The sequences come from peripheral blood, collected on day 0 of MenACWY control vaccination. Receptors were obtained from an adult in good health.

J is TRBJ1-3 and V is TRBV11-2, with D unresolved. Germline CDR1 reads SGHAT; CDR2 reads FQNNGV. The germline V and J ends were trimmed by 2 bases and 7 bases, with 12 bases remaining between them. The CDR3 spans 14 residues. The CDR3 bases are TGTGCCAGCAGCTTAATCGGCACCAGGAACACCATATATTTT. Its protein is CASSLIGTRNTIYF.

The CDR3 DNA reads TGCGCCAGCAGCCATTCAGTAAGAAGCTATGGCTACACCTTC. Amino acids: CASSHSVRSYGYTF. The chain recombines TRBV4-1 with TRBJ1-2; the D is unclear. This CDR3 has 14 residues. CDR1 is MGHRA and CDR2 is YSYEKL in the germline V gene. V shed 3 bases and J shed 4 bases, with 12 bases lying between them.

The V call is TRBV7-9, the J call TRBJ2-7, with 8 bases matching TRBD2. Germline assignment: CDR1 SEHNR and CDR2 FQNEAQ (reference sequence). The CDR3 is made up of 13 amino acids. The ends lost 2 bases at V and 6 bases at J; junction bases unmatched: 3. The CDR3 loop is CASSLRTSGEQYF. Written as DNA, the CDR3 is TGTGCCAGCAGCTTACGAACTAGCGGCGAGCAGTACTTC.

This clone was recorded once. The chain employs TRBV28 and TRBJ1-6; 7 bases are shared with TRBD1. V dropped 7 bases and J dropped 6; count of bases not matched to a gene: 6. Per the germline V gene, CDR1 is MDHEN and CDR2 is SYDVKM. The CDR3 totals 14 residues. Here the CDR3 DNA reads TGTGCCAGCATTACGGGACAGTTTAATTCACCCCTCCACTTT. This codes for CASITGQFNSPLHF.

This clone was seen a single time. The V gene is TRBV30, the J gene TRBJ2-1; TRBD1 might be the D (5 bases). Trimming took 0 bases from V and 9 from J, leaving 21 bases between them. There are 16 residues in the CDR3. Germline CDR1 and CDR2: GTSNPN and SVGIG (reference sequence). DNA for the CDR3: TGTGCCTGGAGTGTACGTGAGAAAGGGGTGCTTGGTGAGCAGTTCTTC. Its protein is CAWSVREKGVLGEQFF. The full variable domain, rest sourced from reference TRBV30 and TRBJ2-1, is SQTIHQWPATLVQPVGSPLSLECTVEGTSNPNLYWYRQAAGRGLQLLFYSVGIGQISSEVPQNLSASRPQDRQFILSSKKLLLSDSGFYLCAWSVREKGVLGEQFFGPGTRLTVL.

V is TRBV15 and J is TRBJ1-5; TRBD1 agrees at 8 bases. Trimming took 1 base from V and 4 from J; bases not matched to a gene: 0. Germline V gene lookup returns CDR1 LNHNV and CDR2 YYDKDF (reference sequence). The CDR3 has 14 residues. The CDR3 DNA reads as TGTGCCACCAGCAGAGGACAGGGGAATCAGCCCCAGCATTTT. It specifies CATSRGQGNQPQHF.

In this sample, this clone turned up once. The chain has TRBV11-3 and TRBJ1-3, with D unresolved. This CDR3 is 13 amino acids long. V was shortened by 3 bases and J by 1 base, with 4 bases between the two germline ends. Germline V lookup: CDR1 SGHNT, CDR2 YENEEA. The DNA of the CDR3 is TGTGCCAGCAGCTTCAGATCTGGAAACACCATATATTTT. Its translation: CASSFRSGNTIYF.

The rearrangement joins TRBV11-3 to TRBJ1-4; a weak D match, TRBD1 (6 bases). CDR1 SGHNT and CDR2 YENEEA come from the germline V gene. CDR3 size: 13 residues. Trimming left V 2 bases short and J 5 bases short, with 6 bases between. The CDR3 region has the DNA TGTGCCAGCAGCTTAAGGGGGAATGAAAAACTGTTTTTT. It translates to CASSLRGNEKLFF.

The V and J genes are TRBV6-5 and TRBJ1-2, with D perhaps TRBD1 (6 bases). CDR1 is MNHEY and CDR2 is SVGAGI in the germline V gene. With 0 bases removed from V and 6 bases from J, the gap between germline ends came to 17 bases. The CDR3 covers 16 residues. CDR3: CASSYSPGEMGHGYTF. CDR3 coding DNA: TGTGCCAGCAGTTACTCGCCAGGGGAAATGGGGCATGGCTACACCTTC.

V gene TRBV7-9 combines with J gene TRBJ2-1, with D unclear. V lost 5 bases and J lost 6, with 14 bases in between. CDR3 length: 14 residues. Looked up from germline, CDR1 is SEHNR and CDR2 is FQNEAQ (reference sequence). Here the CDR3 DNA reads TGTGCCAGCAGCCCCAGTCCGTACGGCAATGAGCAGTTCTTC. This sequence encodes CASSPSPYGNEQFF.

The chain couples TRBV6-5 to TRBJ1-4, with 7 bases lining up with TRBD1. Germline loops: CDR1 MNHEY, CDR2 SVGAGI. Germline trimming cut 6 bases from V and 5 bases from J; bases unmatched to any gene: 9. The CDR3 extends over 15 amino acids. CDR3 in DNA: TGTGCCAGCAGCGAGAGGGGACAGAGAAATGAAAAACTGTTTTTT. Its translation is CASSERGQRNEKLFF.

This clone was seen a handful of times. Written as DNA, the CDR3 is TGTGCCAGCAGCTTAGTTTTTATCGCTGGCTACACCTTC. Translation gives CASSLVFIAGYTF. The chain carries TRBV7-2 and TRBJ1-2; D is ambiguous. V lost 1 base and J lost 7, with 10 bases in between. CDR3 length: 13 residues. The V gene's germline CDR1 is SGHTA and CDR2 FQGNSA.

This clone was found once. The chain employs TRBV21-1 and TRBJ1-6; the table's D gene call, TRBD1, was not cross checked with the DNA. TRBV21-1 is labeled a pseudogene. This CDR3 has 15 amino acids. The DNA for the CDR3 is TGTGCCAGCAAGGGGACAGGCGGCTTGAGTTCACCCCTCCACTTT. This sequence encodes CASKGTGGLSSPLHF.

Only one count was recorded for this clone. The J gene is TRBJ2-1, the V gene TRBV6-1, with 7 bases that match TRBD1. The CDR3 totals 16 residues. Germline assignment: CDR1 MNHNS and CDR2 SASEGT. Trimming at V came to 2 bases and at J to 2 bases, leaving 6 bases not matched to a gene. In DNA, the CDR3 is TGTGCCAGCAGTGAATACCGACAGGGTCCCTACAATGAGCAGTTCTTC. Protein product: CASSEYRQGPYNEQFF.